This T cell receptor beta chain originates from a study of tumor-infiltrating lymphocytes in primary liver carcinoma. Whole-study context: Between roughly 4.2 and 10 cm across, the tumors were all of stage T1-T3 N0M0. The number of productive TCRbeta reads per sample ranged from roughly 3.5 to 8 million and was similar across tissue types. Study results and caveats: Reduced overlap was seen in tumor-adjacent and tumor-blood pairs versus tumor region pairs.

Unsorted whole blood yielded the blood RNA, and germline DNA was also extracted. Chronic HBV infection was present, with no prior treatment. This CDR3 region has 15 residues. V dropped 2 bases and J dropped 5 bases, with 13 bases sitting between them. Germline-derived CDR1 and CDR2 are MNHEY and SVGAGI. This clonotype was recorded many times. Its antigen is unidentified. Using a constant-region primer together with ProtoScript II reverse transcriptase, TCR beta cDNA was made from 500 to 650 ng of total RNA. It was through three nested multiplex PCR rounds of slightly modified ARM-PCR that TCR beta libraries arose. Investigators reported that the first two PCR rounds, at 10 to 11 cycles each, used TRBV1-TRBV30 forward primers with a C-beta reverse primer. Each CDR3 protein is one row after TCRdb ran MiXCR on the multiplex PCR reads. The data show 200,000 or so distinct CDR3 sequences, around 60% seen once.

This receptor was identified in a woman in her sixties with primary liver carcinoma and hepatitis B virus infection. V is TRBV6-5 and J is TRBJ2-1; unclear D gene. What was sequenced was peripheral blood. The CDR3 protein is CASSYMTVENNEQFF. For the CDR3, the DNA is TGTGCCAGCAGTTACATGACGGTAGAAAACAATGAGCAGTTCTTC.